This T cell receptor beta chain originates from a study of blood T cell repertoires in COVID-19. On the study more broadly: The United States, Italy and Spain supplied acute and convalescent COVID-19 samples. The cDNA or gDNA used as material had been derived from T cells, B-cell-depleted T cells, or PBMCs.

CDR1 is SQVTM and CDR2 is ANQGSEA in the germline V gene. Germline trimming cut 6 bases from V and 3 bases from J; bases unmatched to any gene: 2. CDR3 size: 12 residues. In the authors' methods: Reference gene primer amplification gave estimated nucleated cell counts. Method: immunoSEQ multiplex PCR; TCRdb's copy keeps in-frame clones and lacks some. The DNA gave D and trimming, while V, J and clone size come from that table. The profile shows about 100,000 clones, roughly 87% of them singletons. This chain joins TRBV29-1 and TRBJ2-1; 7 bases map to TRBD2. Sequenced material: peripheral blood. The TCR was taken from a man aged 25-45 years in a cohort sampled during active COVID-19. The CDR3 loop is CSVQRGYNEQFF. The CDR3 DNA is TGCAGCGTCCAGCGGGGCTACAATGAGCAGTTCTTC.